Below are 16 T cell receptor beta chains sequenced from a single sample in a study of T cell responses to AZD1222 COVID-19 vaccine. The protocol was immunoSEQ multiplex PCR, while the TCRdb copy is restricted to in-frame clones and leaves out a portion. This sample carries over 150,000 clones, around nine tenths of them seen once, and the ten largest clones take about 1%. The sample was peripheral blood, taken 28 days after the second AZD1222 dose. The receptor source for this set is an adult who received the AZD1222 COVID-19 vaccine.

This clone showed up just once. The CDR3 loop is CAWGGDTGELFF. CDR3 coding DNA: TGTGCCTGGGGGGGCGACACCGGGGAGCTGTTTTTT. This sequence joins TRBV30 and TRBJ2-2, with D perhaps TRBD1 (6 bases). This CDR3 spans 12 amino acids. The V gene lost 5 bases and the J gene lost 3 bases, with 7 bases spanning the gap. Germline V gene lookup returns CDR1 GTSNPN and CDR2 SVGIG (reference sequence).

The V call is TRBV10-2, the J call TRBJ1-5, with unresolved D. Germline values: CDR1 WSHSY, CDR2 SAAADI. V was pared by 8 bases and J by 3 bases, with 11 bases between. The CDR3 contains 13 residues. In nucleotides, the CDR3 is TGCGCCAGCCAAGTGGCAATCAATCAGCCCCAGCATTTT. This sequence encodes CASQVAINQPQHF.

The CDR3 loop is CASSINPGGGYEQYF. CDR3 nucleotide sequence: TGTGCCAGTAGTATCAACCCCGGGGGCGGTTACGAGCAGTACTTC. The rearrangement links TRBV19 to TRBJ2-7, with D perhaps matching TRBD1 or TRBD2 (6 bases each). Germline V lookup: CDR1 LNHDA, CDR2 SQIVND (reference sequence). V was shortened by 3 bases and J by 4 bases, with 16 bases between the two germline ends. The CDR3 has 15 residues.

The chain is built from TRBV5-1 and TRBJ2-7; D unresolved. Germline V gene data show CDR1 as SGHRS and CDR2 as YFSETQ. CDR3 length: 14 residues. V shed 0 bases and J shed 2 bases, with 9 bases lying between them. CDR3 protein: CASSLDTLTYEQYF. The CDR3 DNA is TGCGCCAGCAGCTTGGACACCCTGACCTACGAGCAGTACTTC.

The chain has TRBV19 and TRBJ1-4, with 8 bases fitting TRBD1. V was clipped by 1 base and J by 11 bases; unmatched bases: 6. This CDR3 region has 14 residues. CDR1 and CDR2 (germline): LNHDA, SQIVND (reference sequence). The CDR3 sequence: CASSIGGDRMKLFF. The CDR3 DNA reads TGTGCCAGTAGTATAGGAGGGGACAGGATGAAACTGTTTTTT.

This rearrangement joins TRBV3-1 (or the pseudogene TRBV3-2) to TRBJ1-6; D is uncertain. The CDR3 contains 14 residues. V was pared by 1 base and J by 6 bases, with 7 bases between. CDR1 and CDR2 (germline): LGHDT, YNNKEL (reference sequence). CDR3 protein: CASSQGFGNSPLHF. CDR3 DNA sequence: TGTGCCAGCAGCCAAGGTTTTGGTAATTCACCCCTCCACTTT.

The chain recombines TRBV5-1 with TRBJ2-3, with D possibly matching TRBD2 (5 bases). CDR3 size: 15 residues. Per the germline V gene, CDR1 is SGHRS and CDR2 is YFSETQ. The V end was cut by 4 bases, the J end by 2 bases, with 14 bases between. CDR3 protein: CASSRTVANTDTQYF. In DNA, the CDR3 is TGCGCCAGCAGCCGGACCGTAGCGAACACAGATACGCAGTATTTT.

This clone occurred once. CDR3 bases: TGTGCCAGCAGCGCCTCTCAGGGGACAGGGGGCCAGTTAAGCTATGGCTACACCTTC. Amino acid sequence: CASSASQGTGGQLSYGYTF. This chain uses TRBV9 with TRBJ1-2; 12 bases are shared with TRBD1. This CDR3 is built from 19 residues. The V and J ends lost 3 bases and 4 bases, in that order; junction bases with no gene match: 16. CDR1 SGDLS and CDR2 YYNGEE come from the germline V gene.

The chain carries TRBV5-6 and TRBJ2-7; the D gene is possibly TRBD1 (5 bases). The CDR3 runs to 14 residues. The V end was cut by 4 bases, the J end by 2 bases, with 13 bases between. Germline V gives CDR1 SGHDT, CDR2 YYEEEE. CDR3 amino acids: CASSSQGATYEQYF. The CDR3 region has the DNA TGTGCCAGCAGCAGCCAAGGGGCTACCTACGAGCAGTACTTC.

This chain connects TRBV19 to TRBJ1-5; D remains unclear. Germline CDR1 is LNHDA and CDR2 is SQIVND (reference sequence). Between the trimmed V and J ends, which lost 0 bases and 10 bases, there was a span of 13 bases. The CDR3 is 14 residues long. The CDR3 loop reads CASSIDLSRSPQHF. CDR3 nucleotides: TGTGCCAGTAGTATAGATCTATCCCGTAGTCCCCAGCATTTT.

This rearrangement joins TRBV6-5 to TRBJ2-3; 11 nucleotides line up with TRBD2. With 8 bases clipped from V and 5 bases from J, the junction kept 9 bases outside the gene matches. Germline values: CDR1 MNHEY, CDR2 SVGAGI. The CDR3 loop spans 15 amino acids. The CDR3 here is CASETSGGGGDTQYF. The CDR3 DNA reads TGTGCCAGCGAAACTAGCGGGGGAGGAGGAGATACGCAGTATTTT.

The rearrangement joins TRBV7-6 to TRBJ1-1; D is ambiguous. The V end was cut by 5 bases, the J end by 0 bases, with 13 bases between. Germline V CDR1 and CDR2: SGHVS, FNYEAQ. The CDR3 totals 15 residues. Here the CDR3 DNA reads TGTGCCAGCAGCCCCTTTGAGGCCATGAACACTGAAGCTTTCTTT. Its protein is CASSPFEAMNTEAFF.

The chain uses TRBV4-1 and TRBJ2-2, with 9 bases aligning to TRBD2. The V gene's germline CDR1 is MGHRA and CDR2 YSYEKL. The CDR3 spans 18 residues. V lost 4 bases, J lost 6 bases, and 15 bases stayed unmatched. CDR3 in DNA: TGCGCCAGCAGCCGATTGTTGCAGCGGGGGGCCAGGGCCGGGGAGCTGTTTTTT. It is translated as CASSRLLQRGARAGELFF.

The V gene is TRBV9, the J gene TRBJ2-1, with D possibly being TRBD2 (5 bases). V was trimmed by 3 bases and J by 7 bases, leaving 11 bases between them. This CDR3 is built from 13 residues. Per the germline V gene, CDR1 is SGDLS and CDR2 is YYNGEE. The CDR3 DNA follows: TGTGCCAGCAGCGCCGGTGGGAGTAATGAGCAGTTCTTC. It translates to CASSAGGSNEQFF.

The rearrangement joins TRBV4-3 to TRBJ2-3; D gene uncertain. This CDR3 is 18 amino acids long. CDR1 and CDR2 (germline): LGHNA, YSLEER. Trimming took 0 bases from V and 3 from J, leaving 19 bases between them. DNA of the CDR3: TGCGCCAGCAGCCAAGATACCTGGGGTGGCTCCGGTACAGATACGCAGTATTTT. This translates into CASSQDTWGGSGTDTQYF.

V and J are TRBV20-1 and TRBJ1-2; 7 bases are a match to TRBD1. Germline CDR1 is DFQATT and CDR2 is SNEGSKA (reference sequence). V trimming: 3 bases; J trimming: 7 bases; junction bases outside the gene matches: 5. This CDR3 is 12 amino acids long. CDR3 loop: CSASLTGFGYTF. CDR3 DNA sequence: TGCAGTGCTAGTTTGACAGGGTTTGGCTACACCTTC.